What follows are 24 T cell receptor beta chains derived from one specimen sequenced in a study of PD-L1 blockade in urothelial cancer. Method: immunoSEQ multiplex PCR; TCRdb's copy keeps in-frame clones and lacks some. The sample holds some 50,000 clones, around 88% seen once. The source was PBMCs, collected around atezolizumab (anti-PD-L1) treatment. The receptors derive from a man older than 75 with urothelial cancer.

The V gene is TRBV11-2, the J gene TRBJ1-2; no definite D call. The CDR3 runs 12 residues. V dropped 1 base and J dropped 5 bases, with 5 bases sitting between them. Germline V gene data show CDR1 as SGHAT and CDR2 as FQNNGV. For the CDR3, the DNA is TGTGCCAGCAGCTTAGCGGGGTATGGCTACACCTTC. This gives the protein CASSLAGYGYTF.

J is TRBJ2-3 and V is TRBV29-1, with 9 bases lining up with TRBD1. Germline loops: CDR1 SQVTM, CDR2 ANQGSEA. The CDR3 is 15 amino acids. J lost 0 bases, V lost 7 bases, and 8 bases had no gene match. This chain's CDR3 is CSDVPQGASTDTQYF. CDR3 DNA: TGCAGCGACGTCCCACAGGGGGCTAGCACAGATACGCAGTATTTT.

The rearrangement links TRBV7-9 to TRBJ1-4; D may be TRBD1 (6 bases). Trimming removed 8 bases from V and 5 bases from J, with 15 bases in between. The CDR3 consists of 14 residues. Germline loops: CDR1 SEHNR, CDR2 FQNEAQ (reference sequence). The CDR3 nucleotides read TGTGCCAGCCAACCGAGGGGGGGGAATGAAAAACTGTTTTTT. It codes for CASQPRGGNEKLFF.

CDR3 region: CASAVNTEAFF. The CDR3 DNA is TGTGCCAGCGCAGTGAACACTGAAGCTTTCTTT. The J gene is TRBJ1-1, the V gene TRBV6-1, with unresolved D. Trimming removed 8 bases from V and 0 bases from J, with 4 bases in between. Germline CDR1 reads MNHNS; CDR2 reads SASEGT. The CDR3 loop spans 11 amino acids.

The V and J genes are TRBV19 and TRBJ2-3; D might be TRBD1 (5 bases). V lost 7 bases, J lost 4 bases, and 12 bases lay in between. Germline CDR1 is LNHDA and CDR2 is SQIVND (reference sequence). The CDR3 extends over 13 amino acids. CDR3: CASKEQDADTQYF. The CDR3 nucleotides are TGTGCCAGTAAGGAACAGGACGCAGATACGCAGTATTTT.

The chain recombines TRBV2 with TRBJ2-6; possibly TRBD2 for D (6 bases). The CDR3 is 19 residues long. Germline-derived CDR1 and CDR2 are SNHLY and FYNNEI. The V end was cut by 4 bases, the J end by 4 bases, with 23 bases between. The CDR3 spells CASSAGLRTAGRGANVLTF. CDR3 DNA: TGTGCCAGCAGTGCGGGGCTACGAACCGCGGGGCGAGGGGCCAACGTCCTGACTTTC.

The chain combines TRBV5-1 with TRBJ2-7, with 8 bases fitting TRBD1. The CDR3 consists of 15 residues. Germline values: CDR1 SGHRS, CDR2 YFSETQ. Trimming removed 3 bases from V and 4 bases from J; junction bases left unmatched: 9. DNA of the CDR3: TGCGCCAGCAGCTGGGGGACAGGAGCGTTTTACGAGCAGTACTTC. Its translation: CASSWGTGAFYEQYF.

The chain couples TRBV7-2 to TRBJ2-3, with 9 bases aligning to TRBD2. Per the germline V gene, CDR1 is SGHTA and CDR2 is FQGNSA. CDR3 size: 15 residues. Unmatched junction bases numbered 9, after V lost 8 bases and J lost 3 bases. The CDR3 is CASGDGSGSTDTQYF. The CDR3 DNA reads TGTGCCAGCGGGGATGGTAGCGGGAGTACAGATACGCAGTATTTT.

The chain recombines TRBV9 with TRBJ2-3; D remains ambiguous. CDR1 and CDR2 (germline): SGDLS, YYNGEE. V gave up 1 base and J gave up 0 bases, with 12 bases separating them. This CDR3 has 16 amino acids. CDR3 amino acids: CASSVLDLASTDTQYF. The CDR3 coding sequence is TGTGCCAGCAGCGTACTAGACCTGGCTAGCACAGATACGCAGTATTTT.

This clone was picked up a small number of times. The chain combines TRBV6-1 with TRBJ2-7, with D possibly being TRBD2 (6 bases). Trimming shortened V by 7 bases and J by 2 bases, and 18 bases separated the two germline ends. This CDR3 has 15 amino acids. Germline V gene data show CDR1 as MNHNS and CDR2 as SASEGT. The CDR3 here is CASTRLTGAPYEQYF. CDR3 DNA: TGTGCCAGCACCCGGCTCACGGGAGCACCCTACGAGCAGTACTTC.

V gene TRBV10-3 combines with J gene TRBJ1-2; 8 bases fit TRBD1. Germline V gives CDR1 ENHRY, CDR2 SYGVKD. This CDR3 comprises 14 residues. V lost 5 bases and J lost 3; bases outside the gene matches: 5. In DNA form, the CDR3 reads TGTGCCATCAGTACTTGGACAGGGCACTATGGCTACACCTTC. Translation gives CAISTWTGHYGYTF.

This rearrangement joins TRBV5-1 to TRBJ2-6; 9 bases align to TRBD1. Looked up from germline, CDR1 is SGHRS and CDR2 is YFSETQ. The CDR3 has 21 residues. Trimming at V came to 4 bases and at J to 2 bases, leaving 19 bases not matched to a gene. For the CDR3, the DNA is TGCGCCAGCAGCACCGGGACAGGGACGTTCTGGCTCGGGGCTGGGGCCAACGTCCTGACTTTC. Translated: CASSTGTGTFWLGAGANVLTF. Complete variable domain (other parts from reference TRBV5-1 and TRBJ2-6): KAGVTQTPRYLIKTRGQQVTLSCSPISGHRSVSWYQQTPGQGLQFLFEYFSETQRNKGNFPGRFSGRQFSNSRSEMNVSTLELGDSALYLCASSTGTGTFWLGAGANVLTFGAGSRLTVL.

The CDR3 DNA is TGTGCCAGCAGCTTGGGTGAGTCCTACGAGCAGTACTTC. Amino acid sequence: CASSLGESYEQYF. The chain has TRBV5-4 and TRBJ2-7; D remains unclear. V lost 0 bases, J lost 1 base, and 5 bases lay in between. The CDR3 loop spans 13 amino acids. The germline gives CDR1 SGHNT, CDR2 YYREEE (reference sequence).

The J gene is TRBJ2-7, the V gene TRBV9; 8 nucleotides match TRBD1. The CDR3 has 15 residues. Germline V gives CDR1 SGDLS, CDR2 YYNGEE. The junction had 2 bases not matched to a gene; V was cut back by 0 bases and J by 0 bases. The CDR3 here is CASSVGTGGSYEQYF. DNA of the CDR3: TGTGCCAGCAGCGTAGGAACAGGGGGCTCCTACGAGCAGTACTTC.

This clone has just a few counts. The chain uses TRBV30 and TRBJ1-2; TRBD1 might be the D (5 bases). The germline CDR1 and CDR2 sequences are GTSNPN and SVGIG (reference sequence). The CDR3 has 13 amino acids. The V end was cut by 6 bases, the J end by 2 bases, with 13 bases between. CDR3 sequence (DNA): TGTGCCTGCTGGACATGGCGCAACTATGGCTACACCTTC. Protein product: CACWTWRNYGYTF.

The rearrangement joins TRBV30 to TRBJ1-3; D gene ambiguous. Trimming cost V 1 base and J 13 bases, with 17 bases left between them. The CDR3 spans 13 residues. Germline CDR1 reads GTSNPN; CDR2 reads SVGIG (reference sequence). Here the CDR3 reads CAWSGLFSGGIYF. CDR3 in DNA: TGTGCCTGGAGTGGCCTATTTTCCGGAGGGATATATTTT.

The CDR3 DNA reads as TGTGCCAGCAGTTACCAGGGGCGCAATCAGCCCCAGCATTTT. It encodes CASSYQGRNQPQHF. This chain joins TRBV6-5 and TRBJ1-5; possibly TRBD1 for D (6 bases). Germline lookup yields CDR1 MNHEY and CDR2 SVGAGI. Trimming cost V 2 bases and J 2 bases, with 7 bases left between them. The length of the CDR3 is 14 residues.

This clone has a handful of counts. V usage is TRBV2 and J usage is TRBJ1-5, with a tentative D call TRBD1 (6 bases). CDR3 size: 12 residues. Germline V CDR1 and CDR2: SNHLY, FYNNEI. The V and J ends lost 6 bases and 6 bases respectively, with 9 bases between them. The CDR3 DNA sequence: TGTGCCAGCAGGGACAGCCTTCAGCCCCAGCATTTT. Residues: CASRDSLQPQHF.

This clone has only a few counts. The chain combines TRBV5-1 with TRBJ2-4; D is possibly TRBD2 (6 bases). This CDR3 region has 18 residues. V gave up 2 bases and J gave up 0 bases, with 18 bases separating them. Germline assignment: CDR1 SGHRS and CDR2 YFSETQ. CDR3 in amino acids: CASSLGRGDDAAKNIQYF. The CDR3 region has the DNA TGCGCCAGCAGCTTAGGGCGGGGAGATGATGCAGCCAAAAACATTCAGTACTTC.

The CDR3 loop reads CATSRDSAQPGQPQHF. DNA for the CDR3: TGTGCCACCAGCAGAGATTCAGCCCAACCAGGTCAGCCCCAGCATTTT. V and J are TRBV15 and TRBJ1-5; D uncertain. This CDR3 spans 16 amino acids. Trimming pared 0 bases from V and 6 bases from J, leaving 15 bases between. CDR1 and CDR2 from the germline V gene are LNHNV and YYDKDF (reference sequence). Using reference TRBV15 and TRBJ1-5 for the parts outside the CDR3, the full variable domain is DAMVIQNPRYQVTQFGKPVTLSCSQTLNHNVMYWYQQKSSQAPKLLFHYYDKDFNNEADTPDNFQSRRPNTSFCFLDIRSPGLGDTAMYLCATSRDSAQPGQPQHFGDGTRLSIL.

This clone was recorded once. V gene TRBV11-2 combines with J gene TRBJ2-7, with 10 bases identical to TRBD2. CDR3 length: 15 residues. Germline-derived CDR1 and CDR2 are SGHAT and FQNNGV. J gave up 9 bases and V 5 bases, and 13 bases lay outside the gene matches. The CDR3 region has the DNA TGTGCCAGCAGCCCACGTAGCGGGAGGACGCGGGGGCAGTACTTC. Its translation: CASSPRSGRTRGQYF.

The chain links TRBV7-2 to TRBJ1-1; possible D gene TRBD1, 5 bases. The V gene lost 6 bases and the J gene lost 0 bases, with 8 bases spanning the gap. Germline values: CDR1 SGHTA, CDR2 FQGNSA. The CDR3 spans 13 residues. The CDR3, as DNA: TGTGCCAGCAGATTGACAGTGAACACTGAAGCTTTCTTT. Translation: CASRLTVNTEAFF.

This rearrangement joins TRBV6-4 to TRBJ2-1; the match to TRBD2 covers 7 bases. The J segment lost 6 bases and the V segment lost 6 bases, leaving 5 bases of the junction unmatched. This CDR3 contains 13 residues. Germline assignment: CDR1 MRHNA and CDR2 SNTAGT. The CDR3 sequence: CASRTGTTNEQFF. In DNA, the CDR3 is TGTGCCAGCAGGACCGGGACTACCAATGAGCAGTTCTTC.

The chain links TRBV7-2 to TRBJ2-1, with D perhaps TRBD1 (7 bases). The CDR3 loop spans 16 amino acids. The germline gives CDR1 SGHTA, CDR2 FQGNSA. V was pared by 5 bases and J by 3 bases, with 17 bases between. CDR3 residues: CASSRRGTDIYNEQFF. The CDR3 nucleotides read TGTGCCAGCAGCCGGAGGGGGACAGACATCTACAATGAGCAGTTCTTC.